This TCR beta chain derives from a study of blood T cell repertoires in COVID-19. For the study at large: The study drew acute and convalescent COVID-19 samples from the United States, Italy and Spain. The analysed material was cDNA or gDNA that came from T cells, B-cell-depleted T cells, or PBMCs.

The CDR3 is made up of 18 amino acids. Germline V gives CDR1 PRHDT, CDR2 FYEKMQ (reference sequence). V lost 2 bases, J lost 4 bases, and 15 bases stayed unmatched. Sequencing was performed with immunoSEQ multiplex PCR; in TCRdb, only in-frame clones are kept and a portion is missing. This sample has about 310,000 clones, with 75% to 90% found just once. Ages ranged from about 18 to 90 years, with residence in about 24 US areas. Within 2 weeks before study entry, exposed participants met a COVID-19 case. The V and J genes are TRBV13 and TRBJ2-7, with 9 bases matching TRBD1. This clonotype was sampled from a woman in her 30s who had been exposed to COVID-19. The sequencing input was PBMCs or T cells enriched from blood (not recorded which). This chain's CDR3 is CASSLKGQGTPRQYEQYF. CDR3 DNA sequence: TGTGCCAGCAGCTTAAAGGGACAGGGTACGCCCCGGCAGTACGAGCAGTACTTC.